Presented here are 5 T cell receptor beta chains from one specimen sequenced in a study of T cells after yellow fever vaccination. From the 5' RACE reads, TCRdb called clonotypes with MiXCR, one entry per CDR3 protein. The sample lists nearly 350,000 distinct CDR3 sequences, roughly 8% occurring once. The material sequenced was PBMCs, taken approximately 47 days after the first yellow fever vaccination. These receptors were obtained from a man aged 18-30 years who received the YFV17D yellow fever vaccine.

The chain recombines TRBV5-1 with TRBJ2-1; a possible D gene is TRBD2 (6 bases). Germline V lookup: CDR1 SGHRS, CDR2 YFSETQ. The V gene lost 4 bases and the J gene lost 7 bases, with 21 bases spanning the gap. The CDR3 spans 16 residues. The CDR3, as DNA: TGCGCCAGCAGCGGGTGGACGGGGCCTGGGGGGAATGAGCAGTTCTTC. Its protein is CASSGWTGPGGNEQFF.

This clonotype occurred many times. The CDR3 protein is CASSLQNTEAFF. CDR3 sequence (DNA): TGTGCCAGCAGTTTACAGAACACTGAAGCTTTCTTT. V usage is TRBV7-9 and J usage is TRBJ1-1; no clear D. The CDR3 is 12 residues long. The V and J ends lost 6 bases and 1 base respectively, with 6 bases between them. Germline V lookup: CDR1 SEHNR, CDR2 FQNEAQ (reference sequence).

This clonotype was detected a few times. Its ends do not fully match the called genes, so a read error is possible. This chain joins TRBV7-2 and TRBJ1-3, with TRBD1 identical over 9 bases. Looked up from germline, CDR1 is SGHTA and CDR2 is FQGNSA. CDR3 length equals 15 residues. Here the CDR3 DNA reads TGTGCCAGCAGTCAGGACAGGGGCTTTGGATACACCATATATTTT. Its translation: CASSQDRGFGYTIYF. Full variable domain (remainder filled in from reference TRBV7-2 and TRBJ1-3): GAGVSQSPSNKVTEKGKDVELRCDPISGHTALYWYRQSLGQGLEFLIYFQGNSAPDKSGLPSDRFSAERTGGSVSTLTIQRTQQEDSAVYLCASSQDRGFGYTIYFGEGSWLTVV.

This clonotype turned up a few times. This sequence joins TRBV7-2 and TRBJ1-4; tentative D call: TRBD1 (6 bases). Deletions cut 5 bases from V and 6 bases from J, with 16 bases between. This CDR3 region has 15 residues. Germline values: CDR1 SGHTA, CDR2 FQGNSA. CDR3 amino acids: CASSPRQGGDEKLFF. The CDR3 DNA is TGTGCCAGCAGCCCACGACAAGGGGGAGATGAAAAACTGTTTTTT.

This clonotype was detected only a few times. This chain joins TRBV3-1 and TRBJ1-5, with D perhaps TRBD1 (6 bases). Germline V CDR1 and CDR2: LGHDT, YNNKEL (reference sequence). CDR3 length: 13 residues. V was clipped by 3 bases and J by 11 bases, with 14 bases between them. The CDR3 spells CASSQTGHPAQHF. CDR3 sequence (DNA): TGTGCCAGCAGCCAGACGGGACATCCGGCCCAGCATTTT.